The rows below give T cell receptor beta chains drawn from one sample of a study of blood T cell repertoires in COVID-19. Sequencing was performed with immunoSEQ multiplex PCR; in TCRdb, only in-frame clones are kept and a portion is missing. The table shows roughly 130,000 clones, with more than 70% occurring only once. Sequencing used PBMCs or T cells enriched from blood (not recorded which). Receptor source: a middle-aged man with acute COVID-19. Both conserved end residues are part of each CDR3. D genes are given only for firm matches. Size values are once, few and many counts, or a class for expanded clones, and some rows have none.

v_gene	abundance	d_gene	j_gene	CDR3nt	CDR3aa
TRBV28	NA	NA	TRBJ1-4	TGTGCCAGCAAATCGATAGCTGAAAAACTGTTTTTT	CASKSIAEKLFF
TRBV4-3	NA	NA	TRBJ1-4	TGCGCCAGCAGCCAAGACTTCGGAAAACGGGGTGAAAAACTGTTTTTT	CASSQDFGKRGEKLFF
TRBV9	NA	NA	TRBJ2-2	TGTGCCAGCAGCCGATTGTCTGTCCGCGGCGGGGAGCTGTTTTTT	CASSRLSVRGGELFF
TRBV5-1	NA	NA	TRBJ2-3	TGCGCCAGCAGCCCGGCTAGCTCTAGCACAGATACGCAGTATTTT	CASSPASSSTDTQYF
TRBV4-2	NA	TRBD1	TRBJ1-6	TGTGCCAGCAGCCAGGGACAGGTGTCTCATTCACCCCTCCACTTT	CASSQGQVSHSPLHF
TRBV10-1	NA	NA	TRBJ1-5	TGCGCCAGCAGTGAGGCAATGACACTCTCCCCTATAAGCAATCAGCCCCAGCATTTT	CASSEAMTLSPISNQPQHF
TRBV30	NA	TRBD1	TRBJ1-6	TGTGCCTGCAGGACAGGGGGTAATTCACCCCTCCACTTT	CACRTGGNSPLHF
TRBV7-2	NA	NA	TRBJ1-2	TGTGCCAGCAGCTTGAACAGGGACTATGGCTACACCTTC	CASSLNRDYGYTF
TRBV29-1	NA	NA	TRBJ1-2	TGCAGCGTTGAACTAGCTAACTATGGCTACACCTTC	CSVELANYGYTF
TRBV6-5	once	NA	TRBJ1-4	TGTGCCAGCAGTTACTCGAGGACTCTCGAGGTAGAAAAACTGTTTTTT	CASSYSRTLEVEKLFF
TRBV6-5	NA	NA	TRBJ1-6	TGTGCCAGCAGTTACACCAGCTATAATTCACCCCTCCACTTT	CASSYTSYNSPLHF
TRBV28	few	TRBD1	TRBJ1-2	TGTGCCACCGAGTGGACAGGGGCTCCTAGAATGGGGAACTATGGCTACACCTTC	CATEWTGAPRMGNYGYTF
TRBV28	once	NA	TRBJ1-5	TGTGCCAGCGGGCAGTGGTCGATCAATCAGCCCCAGCATTTT	CASGQWSINQPQHF
TRBV18	once	TRBD2	TRBJ2-7	TGTGCCAGCTCACCAAAGTTAGCGGGGGGCGACTACGAGCAGTACTTC	CASSPKLAGGDYEQYF
TRBV28	NA	NA	TRBJ2-7	TGTGCCAGCAGGATACAGGGTTCCTACGAGCAGTACTTC	CASRIQGSYEQYF
TRBV18	NA	TRBD1	TRBJ2-2	TGTGCCAGCTCACTAGGGACAGACCCGAACACCGGGGAGCTGTTTTTT	CASSLGTDPNTGELFF